The present TCR beta chain was sequenced within a study of shared clonotypes between healthy human individuals. Naivety among CD8 cells was defined by CD45RO negativity and positive CCR7 selection, thereby excluding terminally differentiated effector memory CD45RA+ cells. In germline, CDR1 is LNHDA, CDR2 SQIVND (reference sequence). The CDR3 has 14 residues. Trimming removed 5 bases at V and 3 bases at J, with 13 bases between. Repertoires were generated with immunoSEQ multiplex PCR, while TCRdb's copy carries only in-frame clones and drops some. The sample consists of about 2.2 million clones, 85% to 95% of them appearing once.

The sample consisted of naive CD8+ T cells from PBMCs. The TCR originated in a young man in good health. Some clones in this sample may be carry-over from other donors' samples. V usage is TRBV19 and J usage is TRBJ2-5, with D uncertain. In nucleotides, the CDR3 is TGTGCCAGTAGTCGGTCAACGATTGAAGAGACCCAGTACTTC. It encodes CASSRSTIEETQYF.